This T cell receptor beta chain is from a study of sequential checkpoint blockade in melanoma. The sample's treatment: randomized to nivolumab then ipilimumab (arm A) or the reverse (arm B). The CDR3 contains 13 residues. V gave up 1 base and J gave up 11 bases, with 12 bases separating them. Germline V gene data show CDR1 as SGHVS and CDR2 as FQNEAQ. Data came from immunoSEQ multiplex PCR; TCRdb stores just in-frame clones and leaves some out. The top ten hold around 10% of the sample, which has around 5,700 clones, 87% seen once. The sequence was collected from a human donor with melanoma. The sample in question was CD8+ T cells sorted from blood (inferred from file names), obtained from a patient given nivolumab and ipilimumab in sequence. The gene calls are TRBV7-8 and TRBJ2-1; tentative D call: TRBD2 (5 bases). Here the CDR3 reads CASSLVRLNQQFF. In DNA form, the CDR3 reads TGTGCCAGCAGCTTAGTGAGACTAAACCAGCAGTTCTTC.